This T cell receptor (beta chain) came from a study of human T cells and chemical hapten exposure. This sample's time point: patch test 1, 2 weeks after DPC sensitization. Stated treatment: therapeutic diphenylcyclopropenone sensitization with weekly scalp DPC. Total RNA came from unfractionated whole blood. TCRdb passed the RACE reads through MiXCR, listing each CDR3 protein once. Of some 180,000 distinct CDR3 sequences in the sample, approximately 20% are singletons; the top ten hold less than 7%. This specimen consisted of whole blood, obtained in connection with sensitization to the hapten diphenylcyclopropenone (DPC). This clonotype was obtained from a woman aged 45-60 years with alopecia areata. Some clones in this sample may be carry-over from other donors' samples.

CDR3 sequence (DNA): TGTGCCATCAGTGAGTCGTCGAGGTCCTACGAGCAGTACTTC. This translates into CAISESSRSYEQYF. This rearrangement joins TRBV10-3 to TRBJ2-7, with D uncertain. The CDR3 extends over 14 amino acids. The ends were cut back, 0 bases at V and 1 base at J, with 7 bases in the middle. Germline CDR1 ENHRY, CDR2 SYGVKD.